Included here is one T cell receptor beta chain sequence, with context. Its antigen is not known. This record belongs to a study of identical twins. Study-wide results and caveats: Conclusions were drawn cross-sectionally by statistical analysis, without following the same donors. Memory repertoires showed no such pattern, whereas abundant cord blood beta clonotypes carried fewer insertions.

V lost 0 bases, J lost 4 bases, and 15 bases lay in between. The germline gives CDR1 MGHRA, CDR2 YSYEKL. CDR3 length: 16 amino acids. TCRdb itself ran the 5' RACE reads through MiXCR, one entry per CDR3 protein. The top ten clones hold 1.5% to 2% of a sample with some 900,000 distinct CDR3 sequences, 12% of them seen once. This same sample was also part of a study on yellow fever vaccine responses in identical twins.

This clonotype originated in a woman aged 18-29 years in good health. Sequenced input: PBMCs. This chain links TRBV4-1 with TRBJ1-2; D is ambiguous. CDR3 loop: CASSQDWVVEAYGYTF. CDR3 sequence (DNA): TGCGCCAGCAGCCAAGATTGGGTAGTGGAAGCCTATGGCTACACCTTC.